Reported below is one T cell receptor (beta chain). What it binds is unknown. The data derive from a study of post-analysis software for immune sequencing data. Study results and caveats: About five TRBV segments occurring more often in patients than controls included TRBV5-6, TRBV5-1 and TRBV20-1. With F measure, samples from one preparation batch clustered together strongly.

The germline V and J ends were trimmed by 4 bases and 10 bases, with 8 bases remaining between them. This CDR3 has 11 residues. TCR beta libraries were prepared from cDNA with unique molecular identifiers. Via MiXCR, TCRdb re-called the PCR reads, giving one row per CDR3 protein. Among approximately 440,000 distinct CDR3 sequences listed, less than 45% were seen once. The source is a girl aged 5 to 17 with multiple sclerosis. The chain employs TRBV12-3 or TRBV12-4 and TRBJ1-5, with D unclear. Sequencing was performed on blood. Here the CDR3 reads CASSSRGPQHF. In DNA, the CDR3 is TGTGCCAGCAGTTCCCGAGGACCCCAGCATTTT.